This passage covers 32 T cell receptor beta chains from one sample sequenced in a study of regulatory T cells in long-lasting Graves disease. HTBI primers from iRepertoire and Arm-PCR of CDR3 regions yielded the TCR beta libraries. MiXCR, applied by TCRdb to the multiplex PCR reads, yields one record per CDR3 protein. The table includes a few hundred thousand distinct CDR3 sequences, roughly 15% detected once. Time point in this sample: newly diagnosed GD, antithyroid drugs for less than 3 months. With RNA extracted from PBMCs as input, the TCR library was made. These sequences were also reported in another study, on T cells in Graves' hyperthyroidism and ophthalmopathy.

This sample comprised peripheral blood mononuclear cells (PBMCs), obtained at new diagnosis, from a patient treated with antithyroid drugs. The origin of the receptors is a woman under 30 with Graves disease.

In this sample, this clonotype turned up a few times. The genes are TRBV5-1 and TRBJ1-1; the D gene is possibly TRBD1 (6 bases). This CDR3 has 17 amino acids. The V gene lost 5 bases and the J gene lost 1 base, with 21 bases spanning the gap. Germline V gene data show CDR1 as SGHRS and CDR2 as YFSETQ. CDR3 protein: CASSLGQTARRNTEAFF. The CDR3 nucleotides read TGCGCCAGCAGTTTAGGACAGACAGCTAGGAGGAACACTGAAGCTTTCTTT.

About this clonotype itself: The DNA is omitted, as the CDR3 cannot be located on it reliably, and the CDR3 follows TCRdb's listing. The chain combines TRBV5-6 with TRBJ1-1. Counting both end residues, the CDR3 totals 19 amino acids. Germline CDR1 and CDR2: SGHDT and YYEEEE. The CDR3 spells CASSIYLCSVRHPNTEAFF.

The genes are TRBV5-4 and TRBJ1-2; 11 bases agree with TRBD1. V lost 4 bases, J lost 7 bases, and 6 bases stayed unmatched. This CDR3 comprises 14 residues. Germline-derived CDR1 and CDR2 are SGHNT and YYREEE (reference sequence). CDR3 coding DNA: TGTGCCAGCAGCGAGGACAGGGGGCTCCTTGGCTACACCTTC. Protein: CASSEDRGLLGYTF.

The genes are TRBV10-1 and TRBJ2-1, with TRBD2 matching 9 bases. The germline CDR1 and CDR2 sequences are WNHNN and SYGVQD (reference sequence). The CDR3 has 13 amino acids. V gave up 3 bases and J gave up 8 bases; unmatched junction bases: 2. CDR3 residues: CASSDLAGDEQFF. As DNA, the CDR3 is TGCGCCAGCAGTGATTTAGCGGGAGATGAGCAGTTCTTC.

This clonotype was seen repeatedly, ten times or more. V is TRBV12-3 or TRBV12-4 and J is TRBJ2-1; weak D call: TRBD2 (5 bases). Trimming shortened V by 5 bases and J by 0 bases, and 14 bases separated the two germline ends. The CDR3 spans 16 residues. CDR3 DNA: TGTGCCAGCAGTCCCGGACTGATTAGCTCCTACAATGAGCAGTTCTTC. It translates to CASSPGLISSYNEQFF.

At least ten counts were recorded for this clonotype. The chain couples TRBV4-1 to TRBJ1-1, with D perhaps matching TRBD1 (6 bases). The V gene's germline CDR1 is MGHRA and CDR2 YSYEKL. Trimming removed 4 bases at V and 5 bases at J, with 17 bases between. The CDR3 has 15 residues. CDR3 bases: TGCGCCAGCAGCCTGACGAGGGGGTCAGGGACTGAAGCTTTCTTT. Its protein is CASSLTRGSGTEAFF.

This chain uses TRBV19 with TRBJ1-2; D not resolved. The CDR3 has 18 amino acids. The germline V and J ends were trimmed by 0 bases and 2 bases, with 19 bases remaining between them. CDR1 is LNHDA, CDR2 SQIVND, per germline (reference sequence). For the CDR3, the DNA is TGTGCCAGTAGTATAGAAGACTCCTGGGCAGAAAGAAACTATGGCTACACCTTC. Translation gives CASSIEDSWAERNYGYTF.

V is TRBV5-1 and J is TRBJ1-6; weak D call: TRBD1 (5 bases). Germline CDR1 and CDR2: SGHRS and YFSETQ. The V end was cut by 4 bases, the J end by 10 bases, with 15 bases between. The CDR3 contains 14 residues. Here the CDR3 DNA reads TGCGCCAGCAGCCTAGGAGGGACGAACTCACCCCTCCACTTT. This sequence encodes CASSLGGTNSPLHF.

This clonotype was seen many times. This chain joins TRBV6-1 and TRBJ2-2; 7 bases are a match to TRBD1. Germline V gene sequence: CDR1 MNHNS, CDR2 SASEGT. Germline trimming cut 5 bases from V and 7 bases from J; bases unmatched to any gene: 7. This CDR3 region has 14 residues. CDR3: CASSMTGFDGELFF. The CDR3 DNA reads TGTGCCAGCAGTATGACAGGGTTCGACGGGGAGCTGTTTTTT.

This clonotype showed up many times. V usage is TRBV11-2 and J usage is TRBJ1-5, with TRBD1 matching 9 bases. This CDR3 is 15 amino acids long. V shed 5 bases and J 5 bases; nucleotides not matched to a gene: 7. Germline V gene lookup returns CDR1 SGHAT and CDR2 FQNNGV. The CDR3 nucleotides read TGTGCCAGCAGCCCCGGGACAGGGCCGTATCAGCCCCAGCATTTT. Encoded protein: CASSPGTGPYQPQHF.

This clonotype appeared many times. CDR3 amino acids: CSALVTSGVYEQYF. In nucleotides, the CDR3 is TGCAGTGCACTCGTGACTAGCGGGGTCTACGAGCAGTACTTC. This chain uses TRBV20-1 with TRBJ2-7, with 11 nucleotides matching TRBD2. V was pared by 6 bases and J by 3 bases, with 7 bases of the junction left unmatched. Germline loops: CDR1 DFQATT, CDR2 SNEGSKA (reference sequence). The CDR3 is made up of 14 amino acids.

Written as DNA, the CDR3 is TGTGCCACCAGTGACTCCGGACTAGTTACGCAGTATTTT. This sequence encodes CATSDSGLVTQYF. The gene calls are TRBV24-1 and TRBJ2-3, with 7 bases fitting TRBD2. The CDR3 is made up of 13 amino acids. The V gene's germline CDR1 is KGHDR and CDR2 SFDVKD. The V gene end was trimmed by 4 bases and the J gene end by 8 bases; junction bases not matched to a gene: 5.

The CDR3 protein is CASSEGPRGYTF. CDR3 nucleotides: TGTGCCAGCAGTGAAGGACCTAGGGGCTACACCTTC. V is TRBV6-1 and J is TRBJ1-2, with D uncertain. V was shortened by 1 base and J by 8 bases, with 8 bases between the two germline ends. Germline V CDR1 and CDR2: MNHNS, SASEGT. The CDR3 loop spans 12 amino acids.

The sample holds many counts of this clonotype. This chain connects TRBV3-1 to TRBJ1-1, with D uncertain. The germline V and J ends were trimmed by 0 bases and 1 base, with 9 bases remaining between them. This CDR3 spans 15 amino acids. In germline, CDR1 is LGHDT, CDR2 YNNKEL (reference sequence). The DNA of the CDR3 is TGTGCCAGCAGCCAAGATTGGCAGCGGAACACTGAAGCTTTCTTT. This gives the protein CASSQDWQRNTEAFF.

In this sample, this clonotype turned up a few times. This chain uses TRBV6-1 with TRBJ2-2; 12 nucleotides agree with TRBD1. CDR1 and CDR2 (germline): MNHNS, SASEGT. CDR3 length: 16 amino acids. Germline trimming cut 5 bases from V and 7 bases from J; bases unmatched to any gene: 8. CDR3: CASSPTGTGGFGELFF. CDR3 sequence (DNA): TGTGCCAGCAGTCCGACCGGGACAGGGGGCTTCGGGGAGCTGTTTTTT.

The gene calls are TRBV4-2 and TRBJ2-7, with D perhaps TRBD1 (5 bases). The CDR3 is 14 amino acids. Germline CDR1 LGHNA, CDR2 YNFKEQ. Trimming removed 1 base from V and 4 bases from J, with 11 bases in between. The CDR3 is CASSQVGPGYEQYF. CDR3 bases: TGTGCCAGCAGCCAAGTGGGGCCCGGGTACGAGCAGTACTTC.

The J gene is TRBJ2-3, the V gene TRBV7-9, with D possibly matching TRBD1 (5 bases). V shed 6 bases and J shed 2 bases, with 12 bases lying between them. The V gene's germline CDR1 is SEHNR and CDR2 FQNEAQ (reference sequence). The CDR3 contains 14 residues. CDR3 residues: CASSQGSVTDTQYF. Here the CDR3 DNA reads TGTGCCAGCAGTCAGGGATCAGTCACAGATACGCAGTATTTT.

This clonotype appeared many times. J is TRBJ1-2 and V is TRBV30; unclear D gene. CDR3 length: 14 amino acids. Trimming pared 2 bases from V and 4 bases from J, leaving 14 bases between. The V gene's germline CDR1 is GTSNPN and CDR2 SVGIG (reference sequence). The CDR3 nucleotides read TGTGCCTGGAGTCCTGGACGGGGATCCTATGGCTACACCTTC. It is translated as CAWSPGRGSYGYTF.

The chain couples TRBV9 to TRBJ1-4; D is unresolved. Trimming removed 0 bases at V and 8 bases at J, with 11 bases between. The CDR3 loop spans 14 amino acids. CDR1 is SGDLS and CDR2 is YYNGEE in the germline V gene. CDR3 residues: CASSVGPKEEKLFF. The CDR3 DNA reads TGTGCCAGCAGCGTAGGCCCCAAGGAAGAAAAACTGTTTTTT.

The sample holds many counts of this clonotype. The chain joins TRBV27 to TRBJ2-1, with 9 bases aligning to TRBD2. Germline V gene lookup returns CDR1 MNHEY and CDR2 SMNVEV (reference sequence). CDR3 length: 18 amino acids. Trimming took 2 bases from V and 4 from J; bases not matched to a gene: 12. The DNA of the CDR3 is TGTGCCAGCAGTTTAAGACGGTTAGGGCTAGCGGGGTACAATGAGCAGTTCTTC. Protein: CASSLRRLGLAGYNEQFF.

This clonotype has ten or more counts. This chain connects TRBV11-1 to TRBJ2-5; tentatively, D is TRBD1 (6 bases). The CDR3 length is 13 residues. CDR1 is SGHAT, CDR2 FQDESV, per germline (reference sequence). Trimming shortened V by 7 bases and J by 7 bases, and 16 bases separated the two germline ends. The chain's CDR3 is CASTTSRGGTQYF. In nucleotides, the CDR3 is TGTGCCAGCACCACTTCCAGAGGGGGGACCCAGTACTTC.

This clonotype was observed many times. This chain links TRBV30 with TRBJ1-4; TRBD1 might be the D (6 bases). Germline V gene lookup returns CDR1 GTSNPN and CDR2 SVGIG (reference sequence). V was shortened by 2 bases and J by 5 bases, with 9 bases between the two germline ends. CDR3 length: 13 amino acids. As DNA, the CDR3 is TGTGCCTGGAGTAGGGGGGGGAATGAAAAACTGTTTTTT. Protein: CAWSRGGNEKLFF.

This clonotype was seen more than once but under ten times. The rearrangement uses TRBV13 and TRBJ1-5; 7 nucleotides match TRBD1. J lost 6 bases, V lost 5 bases, and 13 bases had no gene match. CDR1 is PRHDT, CDR2 FYEKMQ, per germline (reference sequence). The CDR3 has 16 amino acids. The CDR3: CASSQRTGGPGQPQHF. Here the CDR3 DNA reads TGTGCCAGCAGCCAGCGGACAGGCGGCCCGGGTCAGCCCCAGCATTTT.

The rearrangement uses TRBV20-1 and TRBJ2-7, with D perhaps matching TRBD2 (5 bases). Trimming shortened V by 3 bases and J by 2 bases, and 14 bases separated the two germline ends. CDR3 length: 14 amino acids. The germline CDR1 and CDR2 sequences are DFQATT and SNEGSKA (reference sequence). DNA for the CDR3: TGCAGTGCTAGGGAATGGGGAGTTCCCTACGAGCAGTACTTC. Its protein product is CSAREWGVPYEQYF.

In this sample, this clonotype turned up many times. One junction end disagrees with the germline gene, perhaps due to a read error. V and J are TRBV10-2 and TRBJ1-1, with D hard to call. The germline CDR1 and CDR2 sequences are WSHSY and SAAADI. The CDR3 has 13 amino acids. The chain's CDR3 is CASSPRVNTEAFF. CDR3 nucleotides: TGTGCCAGCAGCCCCAGAGTGAACACTGAAGCTTTCTTT.

The table lists this clonotype with many counts. The V and J genes are TRBV18 and TRBJ2-7; 8 bases line up with TRBD1. Germline V gene data show CDR1 as KGHSH and CDR2 as LQKENI. Losses at the gene ends were 4 bases for V and 6 bases for J; bases not matched to a gene: 5. The CDR3 extends over 13 amino acids. CDR3 sequence reads: CASSLPDRGEQYF. CDR3 nucleotide sequence: TGTGCCAGCTCACTCCCAGACAGGGGCGAGCAGTACTTC.

Concerning this clonotype: A much bigger clone sits one base away, suggesting this may be a read error. V is TRBV9 and J is TRBJ2-7, with D possibly being TRBD1 (6 bases). The germline gives CDR1 SGDLS, CDR2 YYNGEE. The CDR3 totals 15 residues. CDR3 sequence: CASSVGTASSYERYF. CDR3 nucleotide sequence: TGTGCCAGCAGCGTAGGGACAGCTAGCTCCTACGAGCGGTACTTC.

Of note for this clonotype: This may arise from a read error, as a much more abundant clone is one base away. This sequence joins TRBV7-2 and TRBJ1-1, with a possible D match to TRBD1 (6 bases). The germline V gene encodes CDR1 SGHTA and CDR2 FQGNSA. The CDR3 is 14 residues long. V was cut by 5 bases and J by 10 bases, with 20 bases left in between. CDR3 coding DNA: TGTGCCAGCAGCCCACCGACAGGCTACCTTGGAGCTTTCTTT. Amino acid sequence: CASSPPTGYLGAFF.

This clonotype has a count of ten or more. The chain is built from TRBV7-3 and TRBJ2-3; possible D gene TRBD2, 6 bases. Between the trimmed V and J ends, which lost 0 bases and 0 bases, there was a span of 7 bases. This CDR3 has 15 residues. CDR1 is SGHTA and CDR2 is FQGTGA in the germline V gene. The CDR3 region is CASSLTGTSTDTQYF. The CDR3, as DNA: TGTGCCAGCAGCTTAACGGGGACTAGCACAGATACGCAGTATTTT.

The sample holds a few counts of this clonotype. The chain combines TRBV11-1 with TRBJ2-1; D is possibly TRBD2 (6 bases). Trimming removed 4 bases from V and 0 bases from J, with 13 bases in between. The CDR3 length is 16 residues. Germline V lookup: CDR1 SGHAT, CDR2 FQDESV (reference sequence). DNA of the CDR3: TGTGCCAGCAGCTCTAGGTGGGGAGGCTCCTACAATGAGCAGTTCTTC. This sequence encodes CASSSRWGGSYNEQFF.

The genes are TRBV10-3 and TRBJ1-2; possible D gene TRBD1, 6 bases. V was clipped by 5 bases and J by 1 base, with 14 bases between them. CDR3 length equals 15 residues. Germline CDR1 ENHRY, CDR2 SYGVKD. CDR3 amino acids: CAISTTGTNNYGYTF. The CDR3 nucleotides are TGTGCCATCAGTACCACAGGGACTAATAACTATGGCTACACCTTC.

V is TRBV30 and J is TRBJ1-1; tentative D call: TRBD1 (6 bases). Looked up from germline, CDR1 is GTSNPN and CDR2 is SVGIG (reference sequence). The CDR3 runs 13 residues. The V gene lost 4 bases and the J gene lost 3 bases, with 12 bases spanning the gap. The CDR3 loop reads CAWTGGGDTEAFF. The CDR3 coding sequence is TGTGCCTGGACCGGCGGGGGCGACACTGAAGCTTTCTTT.